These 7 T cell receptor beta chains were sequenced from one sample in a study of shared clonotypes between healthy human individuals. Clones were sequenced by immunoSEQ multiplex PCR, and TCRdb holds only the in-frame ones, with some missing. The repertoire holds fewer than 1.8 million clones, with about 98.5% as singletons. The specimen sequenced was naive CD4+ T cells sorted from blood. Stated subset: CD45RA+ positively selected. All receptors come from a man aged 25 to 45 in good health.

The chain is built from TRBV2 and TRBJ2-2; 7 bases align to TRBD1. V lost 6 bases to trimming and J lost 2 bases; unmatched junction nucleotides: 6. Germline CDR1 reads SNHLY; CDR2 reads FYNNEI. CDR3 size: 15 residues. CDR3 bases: TGTGCCAGCAGCTTGGGACAGAGTAACACCGGGGAGCTGTTTTTT. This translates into CASSLGQSNTGELFF.

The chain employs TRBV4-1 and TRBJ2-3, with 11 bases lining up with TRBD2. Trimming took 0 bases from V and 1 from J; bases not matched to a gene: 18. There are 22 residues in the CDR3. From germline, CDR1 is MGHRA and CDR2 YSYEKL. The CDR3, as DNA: TGCGCCAGCAGCCAAGAGCAAAAAACTAGCGGGAGAATGTCGGTAGGCACAGATACGCAGTATTTT. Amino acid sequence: CASSQEQKTSGRMSVGTDTQYF.

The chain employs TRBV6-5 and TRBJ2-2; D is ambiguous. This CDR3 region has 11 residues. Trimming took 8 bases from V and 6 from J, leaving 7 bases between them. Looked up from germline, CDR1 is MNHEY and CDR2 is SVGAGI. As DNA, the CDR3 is TGTGCCAGCGTGGAAGCCGGGGAGCTGTTTTTT. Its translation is CASVEAGELFF.

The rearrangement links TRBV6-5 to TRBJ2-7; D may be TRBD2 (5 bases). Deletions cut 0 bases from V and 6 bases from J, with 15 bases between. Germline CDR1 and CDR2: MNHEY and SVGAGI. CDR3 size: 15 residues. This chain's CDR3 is CASSYSVLAGSEQYF. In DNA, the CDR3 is TGTGCCAGCAGTTACTCAGTCCTAGCTGGATCCGAGCAGTACTTC.

The CDR3 DNA follows: TGCGCCAGCAGTGAGTCGGCGAGGTCCTACAATGAGCAGTTCTTC. The encoded protein is CASSESARSYNEQFF. V and J are TRBV10-1 and TRBJ2-1; D ambiguous. CDR3 length equals 15 residues. V lost 0 bases to trimming and J lost 1 base, with 7 bases between them. CDR1 is WNHNN, CDR2 SYGVQD, per germline (reference sequence).

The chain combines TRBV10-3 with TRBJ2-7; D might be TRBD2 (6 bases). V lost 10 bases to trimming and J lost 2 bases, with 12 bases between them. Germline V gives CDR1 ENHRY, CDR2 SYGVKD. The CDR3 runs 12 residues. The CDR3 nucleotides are TGTGCCACAAGGGACTTCCCCTACGAGCAGTACTTC. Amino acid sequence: CATRDFPYEQYF.

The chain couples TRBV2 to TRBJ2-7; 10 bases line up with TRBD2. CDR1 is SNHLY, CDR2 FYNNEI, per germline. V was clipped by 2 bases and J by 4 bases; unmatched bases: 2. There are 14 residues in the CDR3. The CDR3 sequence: CASSELAGDYEQYF. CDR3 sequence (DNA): TGTGCCAGCAGTGAACTAGCGGGAGATTACGAGCAGTACTTC.